This T cell receptor (beta chain) originates from a study of blood T cell repertoires in COVID-19. Study-level information: Samples came from the United States, Italy and Spain, spanning acute and convalescent COVID-19. In each case, the material was cDNA or gDNA derived from T cells, B-cell-depleted T cells, or PBMCs.

V gave up 2 bases and J gave up 4 bases; unmatched junction bases: 5. The CDR3 extends over 15 amino acids. CDR1 and CDR2 (germline): SGHRS, YFSETQ. As handled by the study authors: Estimation of nucleated cell counts relied on the amplification of reference gene primers. The protocol was immunoSEQ multiplex PCR, while the TCRdb copy is restricted to in-frame clones and leaves out a portion. V and J calls and clone size are those listed in that table; D and trimming were worked out from the DNA. This table has approximately 200,000 clones, 65% to 85% appearing once. The V gene is TRBV5-1, the J gene TRBJ1-4; 7 bases are shared with TRBD1. The sequencing input was peripheral blood. The source of this sequence is a woman older than 75 with acute or convalescent COVID-19. The CDR3 region has the DNA TGCGCCAGCAGCTTAGGGACAGTCTATAATGAAAAACTGTTTTTT. Amino acids: CASSLGTVYNEKLFF.